The present TCR beta chain was sequenced within a study of CD8 T cells in ankylosing spondylitis. This clonotype was found a few times. Its matching antigen is unknown. Quantitative 5'-RACE with molecular barcodes generated TCR beta libraries. TCRdb passed the 5' RACE reads through MiXCR, listing each CDR3 protein once. The repertoire holds about 36,000 distinct CDR3 sequences, with approximately 11% as singletons. The germline gives CDR1 MDHEN, CDR2 SYDVKM. Trimming left V 3 bases short and J 0 bases short, with 14 bases between. The CDR3 runs 16 residues. Overall study results and limits: Peripheral blood samples showed relatively rare disease-linked clones, and these clones were CD8+. Reported data indicate significant enrichment of disease-linked clones within matched ankylosing spondylitis synovial fluid. Characteristic, it appeared, of ankylosing spondylitis blood was a TCR beta motif of 7 or 8 highly homologous variants.

The source is a male donor with ankylosing spondylitis. The rearrangement joins TRBV28 to TRBJ2-5; no firm D call. The source material was synovial fluid, either unsorted or a sorted T cell fraction (not recorded which). This CDR3 reads CASSLAREPNQETQYF. The CDR3 DNA reads as TGTGCCAGCAGTTTGGCTAGGGAACCCAACCAAGAGACCCAGTACTTC.